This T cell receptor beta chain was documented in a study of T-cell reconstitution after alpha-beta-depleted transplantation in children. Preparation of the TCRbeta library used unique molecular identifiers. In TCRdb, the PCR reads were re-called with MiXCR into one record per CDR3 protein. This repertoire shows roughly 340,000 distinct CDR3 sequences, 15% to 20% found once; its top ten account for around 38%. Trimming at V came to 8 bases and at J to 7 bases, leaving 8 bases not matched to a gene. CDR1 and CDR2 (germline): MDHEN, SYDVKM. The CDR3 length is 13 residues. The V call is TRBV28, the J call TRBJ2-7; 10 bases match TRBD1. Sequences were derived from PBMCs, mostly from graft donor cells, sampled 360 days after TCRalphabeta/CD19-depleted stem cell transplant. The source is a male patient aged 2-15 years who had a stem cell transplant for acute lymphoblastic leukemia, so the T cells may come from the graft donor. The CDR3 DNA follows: TGTGCCAGCCGCGGACAGGGGGTCGGTGAGCAGTACTTC. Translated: CASRGQGVGEQYF.